Included here is one T cell receptor beta chain sequence, with context. Its antigen is not yet known. No base-level quality is on record; no much larger clone is a single base apart. Every donor was a healthy Caucasian. The twin cohort comprised three pairs of female monozygotic twins, all aged about 18 to 29 years. Positive isolation kits from Invitrogen were used to isolate the CD4+ and CD8+ T cell populations. The CDR3 sequence holds 17 residues, the cysteine and phenylalanine included. Solely the CDR3 DNA is kept, with 51 bases framed from the first base. V and J lose 0 bases and 0 bases, and a span of 15 bases separates them. Per the germline V gene, SGHRS is the CDR1 and YFSETQ is the CDR2. The library was produced with 5' RACE. Reads for this sample came from an Illumina HiSeq 2000. Template switching introduced a universal primer binding site; the final cDNA contained a unique molecular identifier, enabling accurate counting of TCR cDNA molecules. First-strand cDNA for TCR alpha and beta chains was synthesized from specific primers in the conserved constant-segment region. To control for contamination, each cDNA library was double barcoded with a SMART-Mk sample barcode plus Illumina barcodes. TruSeq adapter sequences along with Illumina sample barcodes were introduced in two successive PCR steps. TCR alpha and beta cDNA libraries were sequenced on the Illumina HiSeq platform with custom primers. For the original study's pipeline: MiGEC was used to process raw reads and extract unique molecular identifiers, and MiXCR was used to find CDR3 positions. Recombination models were inferred per individual with the repgenHMM and IGoR tools using an EM algorithm. The tcR package in R was used for shared clonotype analysis, with sharing normalized by the product of cloneset sizes. To study raw recombination free of thymic and clonal selection effects, out-of-frame nonproductive sequences were analyzed. TCRdb reworked the public reads: Q25 trimming with fastp, MiXCR clone assembly, productive beta chains retained. Each CDR3 protein gets just one entry, which takes the most common genes and DNA from the rows behind it. It is TCRdb's table, rather than the study itself, that gives the V and J calls and clone size. The sample includes roughly 540,000 distinct CDR3 sequences, with roughly 21% observed a single time. The ten largest clones capture about 0.99% of the sample.

The sample belongs to a study of identical twins (dated by TCRdb to 2016 to 2017). For the study in its entirety: To test whether fetal clonotypes persist, this study deep-sequenced TCR alpha and beta repertoires from monozygotic twins, from unrelated adults of various ages, and from cord blood. To rule out contamination, replicate twin experiments were performed at different times with different library preparation protocols.

Points the paper makes about the study in general: Fewer insertions were carried by abundant cord blood beta clonotypes; a weaker similar trend was observed in young adult naive repertoires, while no such trend was observed in memory repertoires. Because the same donors could not be followed over many years, the conclusions depended on cross-sectional statistical analysis. The excess sharing between twins in beta out-of-frame sequences was weaker because fewer shared sequences reduced the signal-to-noise ratio. Compared with coincidental sharing between unrelated individuals, out-of-frame TCR alpha sequences shared between twins showed an excess of sequences with low generation probability. Zero-insertion analyses could be partly confounded by invariant T cells such as MAIT and iNKT, though diverse VJ usage argued against such confounding for most clonotypes. In monozygotic twins, recombination models systematically underestimated out-of-frame TCR alpha sharing, but the models matched the sharing seen between unrelated individuals.

The same sample was also used in a study of T cells expressing NK-cell markers. As noted in the second study: In sorted CD3+CD56+NKG2C+, CD3+CD56+NKG2C- and CD3+CD56-NKG2C+ T-cell subsets from several donors, TCR beta-chain repertoires were profiled. Of the eight sequenced donors, seven were found to be HCMV-seropositive and one was found to be HCMV-seronegative. In several experiments an anti-gammadeltaTCR antibody was added to restrict sorting to alphabetaTCR-expressing T cells. In six or seven donors, the dominant CD3+CD56+NKG2C+ clonotypes ranked among the top 10 CD8+ clonotypes, making up about 1.0-7.5% of CD8+ T cells. Those dominant clonotypes were again the most abundant among CD3+CD56-NKG2C+ cells in several donors, at roughly 25-60.1%. Whether the expanded NKG2C-expressing T cell clones were specific for HCMV antigens was left unclear. The study sequenced eight donors, all healthy volunteers chosen at random: three men and five women. A commercial ELISA kit detecting HCMV-specific IgG in serum was used to determine HCMV serostatus. MIGEC handled demultiplexing of the reads and grouping by UMI, while MiTCR was used to assemble and quantify clonotypes. To remove erroneous sequences, TCR cDNA sequences were retained only when supported by two or more reads. Downstream repertoire analysis used the tcR package, and clonotypes were matched across fractions by CDR3 nucleotide sequence plus V segment. VDJmatch was used to annotate antigen specificity against VDJdb, with one amino acid substitution allowed in CDR3.

Input material: CD4+ T cells sorted from blood. The clonotype comes from a woman aged 18-29 years in good health. The chain is made from TRBV5-1 and TRBJ1-1, with an unclear D gene assignment. The DNA sequence is given as TGCGCCAGCAGCTTGGCCGTCGGCACCGCTATGAACACTGAAGCTTTCTTT. Translated, it reads CASSLAVGTAMNTEAFF.